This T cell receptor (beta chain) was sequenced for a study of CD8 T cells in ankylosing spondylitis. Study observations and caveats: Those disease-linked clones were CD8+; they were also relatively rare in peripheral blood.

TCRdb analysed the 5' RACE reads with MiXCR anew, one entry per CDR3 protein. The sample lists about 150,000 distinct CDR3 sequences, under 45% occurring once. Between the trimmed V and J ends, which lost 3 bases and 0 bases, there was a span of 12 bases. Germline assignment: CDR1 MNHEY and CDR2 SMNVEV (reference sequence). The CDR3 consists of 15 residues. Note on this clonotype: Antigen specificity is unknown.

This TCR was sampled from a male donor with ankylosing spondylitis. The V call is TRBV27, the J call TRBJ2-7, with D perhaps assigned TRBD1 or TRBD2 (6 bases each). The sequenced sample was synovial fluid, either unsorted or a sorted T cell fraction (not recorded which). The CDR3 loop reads CASSFVGGPSYEQYF. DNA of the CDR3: TGTGCCAGCAGTTTCGTAGGGGGGCCCTCCTACGAGCAGTACTTC.